This T cell receptor beta chain was documented in a study of blood T cell repertoires in COVID-19. Across the whole study: Samples taken during acute and convalescent COVID-19 were collected in the United States, Italy and Spain. The analysed material was cDNA or gDNA that came from T cells, B-cell-depleted T cells, or PBMCs.

In the source study's methods: Quantification of nucleated cells was approximated via reference gene primer amplification. Clones were sequenced by immunoSEQ multiplex PCR, and TCRdb holds only the in-frame ones, with some missing. V, J and clone size derive from that table, while D and trimming were established from the DNA sequence. The sample has roughly 220,000 clones, roughly 80% seen once. Seattle's enrolled individuals joined amid active infection and were then monitored longitudinally. This receptor was obtained from a woman older than 75 with COVID-19, enrolled during active disease. Sequencing was done on a sample of peripheral blood.

In DNA form, the CDR3 reads TGCACCAGCACCCACCGGGACAGGGGGAGGAGGGACAATCAGCCCCAGCATTTT. This codes for CTSTHRDRGRRDNQPQHF. The chain couples TRBV1 to TRBJ1-5; the table names TRBD1, a call not compared with the DNA. TRBV1 is a pseudogene locus. This CDR3 has 18 amino acids.